The entry below gives a single T cell receptor beta chain sequence along with its context. The CDR3 runs to 14 residues. TCRdb's copy holds only in-frame clones and misses some; the assay was immunoSEQ multiplex PCR. The table lists around 44,000 clones, around 90% of them singletons. This sample stems from a study of T cell changes during pregnancy in multiple sclerosis. Material: CD8+ T cells from peripheral blood mononuclear cells, obtained in the first trimester of pregnancy. V gene TRBV21-1 combines with J gene TRBJ2-5; TRBD2 is taken as the D call from the table, unchecked against the DNA. TRBV21-1 is a pseudogene segment. The receptor was derived from a female donor with multiple sclerosis, enrolled in a pregnancy study. This CDR3 reads CASSPHRDKETQYF. CDR3 sequence (DNA): TGTGCCAGCAGCCCTCACCGGGATAAAGAGACCCAGTACTTC.